This entry lists 30 T cell receptor beta chains sequenced from one sample in a study of T cell changes during pregnancy in multiple sclerosis. Sequencing was performed with immunoSEQ multiplex PCR; in TCRdb, only in-frame clones are kept and a portion is missing. The sample yields about 93,000 clones, 85% to 95% seen once. The material was peripheral blood, obtained after pregnancy. Receptors originate from a female donor with multiple sclerosis, enrolled in a pregnancy study.

The J gene is TRBJ1-6, the V gene TRBV5-1; 7 positions agree with TRBD1. Per the germline V gene, CDR1 is SGHRS and CDR2 is YFSETQ. CDR3 size: 15 residues. V was clipped by 4 bases and J by 5 bases; unmatched bases: 6. In DNA, the CDR3 is TGCGCCAGCAGCACCCGACAGGGCCATAATTCACCCCTCCACTTT. Amino acid sequence: CASSTRQGHNSPLHF.

The rearrangement uses TRBV7-9 and TRBJ2-7, with TRBD2 matching over 11 bases. CDR3 size: 15 residues. CDR1 and CDR2 from the germline V gene are SEHNR and FQNEAQ (reference sequence). Trimming removed 2 bases from V and 4 bases from J; junction bases left unmatched: 4. The CDR3 bases are TGTGCCAGCAGCTTATTACTAGCGGGAGAATACGAGCAGTACTTC. Its protein product is CASSLLLAGEYEQYF. Combining the CDR3 with reference TRBV7-9 and TRBJ2-7 gives the whole variable domain DTGVSQNPRHKITKRGQNVTFRCDPISEHNRLYWYRQTLGQGPEFLTYFQNEAQLEKSRLLSDRFSAERPKGSFSTLEIQRTEQGDSAMYLCASSLLLAGEYEQYFGPGTRLTVT.

The rearrangement joins TRBV5-1 to TRBJ1-1; tentative D call: TRBD1 (6 bases). V lost 4 bases to trimming and J lost 5 bases, with 9 bases between them. Looked up from germline, CDR1 is SGHRS and CDR2 is YFSETQ. The CDR3 runs to 12 residues. Here the CDR3 reads CASSGRGTEAFF. CDR3 in DNA: TGCGCCAGCAGCGGGAGGGGGACTGAAGCTTTCTTT.

The rearrangement uses TRBV30 and TRBJ1-1; the D gene is possibly TRBD1 (6 bases). CDR3 length: 15 amino acids. Germline V gives CDR1 GTSNPN, CDR2 SVGIG (reference sequence). V was cut by 2 bases and J by 0 bases, with 13 bases left in between. The CDR3 spells CAWSLGDNMNTEAFF. CDR3 in DNA: TGTGCCTGGAGTTTAGGGGACAACATGAACACTGAAGCTTTCTTT.

This rearrangement joins TRBV19 to TRBJ2-7, with D hard to call. Germline V CDR1 and CDR2: LNHDA, SQIVND (reference sequence). The CDR3 spans 12 residues. Trimming removed 4 bases at V and 2 bases at J, with 6 bases between. The CDR3 region is CASSNSPYEQYF. The DNA for the CDR3 is TGTGCCAGTAGTAACAGTCCCTACGAGCAGTACTTC.

V is TRBV5-6 and J is TRBJ2-2; the D gene is possibly TRBD2 (7 bases). The V end was cut by 5 bases, the J end by 4 bases, with 21 bases between. The germline V gene has CDR1 SGHDT and CDR2 YYEEEE. The CDR3 runs to 17 residues. For the CDR3, the DNA is TGTGCCAGCAGAGGTAAGGGGGGGCCGCCCATCACCGGGGAGCTGTTTTTT. This translates into CASRGKGGPPITGELFF.

This clone has only one observation. CDR3 loop: CASSPRPGQGGSPLHF. The CDR3 DNA follows: TGTGCCAGCTCACCCCGGCCCGGACAGGGCGGGTCACCCCTCCACTTT. The chain employs TRBV18 and TRBJ1-6; 8 bases are shared with TRBD1. In germline, CDR1 is KGHSH, CDR2 LQKENI. Trimming cost V 3 bases and J 10 bases; bases outside gene matches: 11. The CDR3 is 16 residues long. The whole variable domain, filled in from reference TRBV18 and TRBJ1-6, reads NAGVMQNPRHLVRRRGQEARLRCSPMKGHSHVYWYRQLPEEGLKFMVYLQKENIIDESGMPKERFSAEFPKEGPSILRIQQVVRGDSAAYFCASSPRPGQGGSPLHFGNGTRLTVT.

This clone was observed a few times. The rearrangement joins TRBV11-2 to TRBJ2-2, with 7 bases that match TRBD1. The CDR3 consists of 15 residues. V lost 2 bases to trimming and J lost 2 bases; unmatched junction nucleotides: 2. In germline, CDR1 is SGHAT, CDR2 FQNNGV. CDR3 nucleotides: TGTGCCAGCAGCTTACAGGGGGTTAACACCGGGGAGCTGTTTTTT. This gives the protein CASSLQGVNTGELFF.

The chain combines TRBV23-1 with TRBJ2-7, with no clear D. TRBV23-1 is filed as an ORF, its function uncertain. The V end was cut by 0 bases, the J end by 7 bases, with 13 bases between. This CDR3 comprises 14 residues. The CDR3 region has the DNA TGCGCCAGCAGTCAATCTTGCGCGTTTCAAGAGCAGTACTTC. Its protein is CASSQSCAFQEQYF.

This sequence joins TRBV6-5 and TRBJ1-3, with a tentative D call TRBD1 (6 bases). CDR3 length equals 14 residues. With 6 bases removed from V and 6 bases from J, the gap between germline ends came to 15 bases. Germline CDR1 MNHEY, CDR2 SVGAGI. The DNA of the CDR3 is TGTGCCAGCAGCCCCGGGACACGACTAAACACCATATATTTT. Translation: CASSPGTRLNTIYF.

V usage is TRBV13 and J usage is TRBJ2-7, with 7 bases identical to TRBD1. This CDR3 has 13 residues. Looked up from germline, CDR1 is PRHDT and CDR2 is FYEKMQ (reference sequence). V lost 5 bases to trimming and J lost 2 bases; unmatched junction nucleotides: 3. The CDR3 reads CASSPTGTYEQYF. The CDR3 bases are TGTGCCAGCAGCCCGACAGGGACCTACGAGCAGTACTTC.

This sequence joins TRBV7-3 and TRBJ2-2, with a weak D call TRBD1 (6 bases). V gave up 6 bases and J gave up 4 bases, with 15 bases separating them. This CDR3 region has 15 residues. Germline values: CDR1 SGHTA, CDR2 FQGTGA. CDR3 coding DNA: TGTGCCAGCAGTCTGGGGGCAAGTATCACCGGGGAGCTGTTTTTT. This encodes CASSLGASITGELFF.

This chain uses TRBV6-6 with TRBJ1-3; no firm D call. The CDR3 length is 16 residues. V was shortened by 6 bases and J by 0 bases, with 15 bases between the two germline ends. The V gene's germline CDR1 is MNHNY and CDR2 SVGAGI (reference sequence). CDR3 in amino acids: CASSRSGESSGNTIYF. The CDR3 region has the DNA TGTGCCAGCAGCCGTAGCGGCGAGAGCTCTGGAAACACCATATATTTT.

This sequence joins TRBV14 and TRBJ1-1; 10 bases match TRBD1. This CDR3 region has 19 residues. The ends lost 3 bases at V and 4 bases at J; junction bases unmatched: 17. Germline lookup yields CDR1 SGHDN and CDR2 FVKESK. In nucleotides, the CDR3 is TGTGCCAGCAGCCACCGGCCCCTCGGACAGGGGGAATTGGGCACTGAAGCTTTCTTT. Protein sequence: CASSHRPLGQGELGTEAFF.

The genes are TRBV2 and TRBJ2-1; D perhaps matches TRBD2 (6 bases). Per the germline V gene, CDR1 is SNHLY and CDR2 is FYNNEI. This CDR3 spans 14 amino acids. The V end lost 6 bases, the J end lost 2 bases, and 11 bases lay between the germline ends. In DNA, the CDR3 is TGTGCCAGCAGAGCAGGAGGGGCCTACAATGAGCAGTTCTTC. It encodes CASRAGGAYNEQFF.

The rearrangement joins TRBV4-2 to TRBJ2-1; 9 nucleotides match TRBD2. V lost 5 bases to trimming and J lost 4 bases; unmatched junction nucleotides: 6. The CDR3 spans 15 residues. CDR1 LGHNA and CDR2 YNFKEQ come from the germline V gene. The CDR3 protein is CASSEGLAGYNEQFF. CDR3 sequence (DNA): TGTGCCAGCAGCGAGGGGCTAGCGGGATACAATGAGCAGTTCTTC.

The chain couples TRBV18 to TRBJ1-5; weak D call: TRBD1 (5 bases). The CDR3 runs to 14 residues. Between the trimmed V and J ends, which lost 3 bases and 4 bases, there was a span of 10 bases. The germline V gene has CDR1 KGHSH and CDR2 LQKENI. The CDR3 sequence is CASSPGRENQPQHF. DNA for the CDR3: TGTGCCAGCTCACCGGGCAGGGAAAATCAGCCCCAGCATTTT.

The chain recombines TRBV30 with TRBJ2-7; D is perhaps TRBD2 (7 bases). The V and J ends lost 8 bases and 6 bases respectively, with 17 bases between them. The CDR3 consists of 12 residues. Germline lookup yields CDR1 GTSNPN and CDR2 SVGIG (reference sequence). The CDR3 DNA follows: TGTGCCACAAGGGCAGGGGAGGGCGAGCAGTACTTC. Its translation: CATRAGEGEQYF.

The CDR3 is CASSLTRGQGNGYTF. The DNA of the CDR3 is TGTGCCAGCAGCTTAACGCGGGGACAGGGAAATGGCTACACCTTC. The J gene is TRBJ1-2, the V gene TRBV7-3; 9 nucleotides agree with TRBD1. With V trimmed by 0 bases and J by 6 bases, 5 bases remained unmatched. There are 15 residues in the CDR3. The V gene's germline CDR1 is SGHTA and CDR2 FQGTGA.

The V and J genes are TRBV9 and TRBJ2-7; tentatively, D is TRBD2 (6 bases). The CDR3 is 16 residues long. Trimming removed 3 bases from V and 0 bases from J, with 16 bases in between. The germline V gene has CDR1 SGDLS and CDR2 YYNGEE. The CDR3 bases are TGTGCCAGCAGCGAAGGGACTGATTCTAGCTCCTACGAGCAGTACTTC. This translates into CASSEGTDSSSYEQYF. Filled out from reference TRBV9 and TRBJ2-7, the complete variable domain reads DSGVTQTPKHLITATGQRVTLRCSPRSGDLSVYWYQQSLDQGLQFLIQYYNGEERAKGNILERFSAQQFPDLHSELNLSSLELGDSALYFCASSEGTDSSSYEQYFGPGTRLTVT.

This clone was detected once. This chain links TRBV19 with TRBJ1-2; D is uncertain. The CDR3 runs to 15 residues. V lost 4 bases and J 4 bases, leaving 16 bases between the germline ends. Germline CDR1 is LNHDA and CDR2 is SQIVND (reference sequence). The CDR3 nucleotides are TGTGCCAGTAGTACCGGGAACCCCTGGGGCTATGGCTACACCTTC. This translates into CASSTGNPWGYGYTF.

This chain connects TRBV6-5 to TRBJ1-2; 8 bases align to TRBD1. CDR3 length equals 15 residues. The germline V gene has CDR1 MNHEY and CDR2 SVGAGI. The trim removed 0 bases at V and 6 bases at J, leaving 6 bases unmatched. The DNA of the CDR3 is TGTGCCAGCAGTTACTCGAAGACAGGGGACCATGGCTACACCTTC. Its translation: CASSYSKTGDHGYTF.

This clone came up once. The rearrangement joins TRBV18 to TRBJ2-7, with a weak D call TRBD1 (6 bases). Germline assignment: CDR1 KGHSH and CDR2 LQKENI. This CDR3 has 15 amino acids. V lost 4 bases, J lost 2 bases, and 15 bases lay in between. In DNA form, the CDR3 reads TGTGCCAGCTCACTCTCAGGGGCCCCTACCTACGAGCAGTACTTC. It encodes CASSLSGAPTYEQYF.

This chain links TRBV11-2 with TRBJ1-1; D call uncertain. The length of the CDR3 is 14 residues. Germline-derived CDR1 and CDR2 are SGHAT and FQNNGV. The V and J ends lost 1 base and 1 base respectively, with 7 bases between them. The CDR3 loop is CASSLVRGNTEAFF. The CDR3, as DNA: TGTGCCAGCAGCTTAGTTCGGGGGAACACTGAAGCTTTCTTT.

This chain joins TRBV5-5 and TRBJ1-5, with D perhaps TRBD1 (6 bases). The germline CDR1 and CDR2 sequences are SGHKS and YYEKEE (reference sequence). The ends were cut back, 2 bases at V and 4 bases at J, with 13 bases in the middle. The CDR3 covers 15 residues. This CDR3 reads CASSLGGQPNQPQHF. The CDR3 nucleotides are TGTGCCAGCAGCTTAGGTGGACAGCCTAATCAGCCCCAGCATTTT.

The chain joins TRBV2 to TRBJ2-7; 9 bases are shared with TRBD2. Germline V CDR1 and CDR2: SNHLY, FYNNEI. The junction had 10 bases not matched to a gene; V was cut back by 4 bases and J by 6 bases. This CDR3 spans 15 amino acids. CDR3 bases: TGTGCCAGCAGTGTGGGGGGGGGACTAGCTAGCGAGCAGTACTTC. Its translation: CASSVGGGLASEQYF.

The chain uses TRBV11-2 and TRBJ2-2, with 7 nucleotides matching TRBD2. The CDR3 sequence is 18 residues long. Germline V gene data show CDR1 as SGHAT and CDR2 as FQNNGV. The V gene end was trimmed by 8 bases and the J gene end by 5 bases; junction bases not matched to a gene: 20. In nucleotides, the CDR3 is TGTGCCAGCCGCGCCCGGTTTCGGGGGGTCGCTGGGACCGGGGAGCTGTTTTTT. It yields the protein CASRARFRGVAGTGELFF.

The V and J genes are TRBV6-1 and TRBJ1-5; 8 bases are shared with TRBD1. Germline lookup yields CDR1 MNHNS and CDR2 SASEGT. J lost 6 bases, V lost 3 bases, and 1 base had no gene match. CDR3 length: 13 amino acids. The DNA for the CDR3 is TGTGCCAGCAGTGACGACAGGGGTCAGCCCCAGCATTTT. It is translated as CASSDDRGQPQHF.

Many counts were recorded for this clone. The CDR3 DNA reads as TGTGCCAGCAGTTACTCTAGCGACACCGGGGAGCTGTTTTTT. Its translation is CASSYSSDTGELFF. The V and J genes are TRBV6-6 and TRBJ2-2, with D possibly matching TRBD2 (5 bases). This CDR3 comprises 14 residues. Trimming removed 0 bases from V and 3 bases from J, with 5 bases in between. Per the germline V gene, CDR1 is MNHNY and CDR2 is SVGAGI (reference sequence).

This clone was seen a single time. V usage is TRBV6-1 and J usage is TRBJ1-4; D gene uncertain. The CDR3 sequence is 11 residues long. Looked up from germline, CDR1 is MNHNS and CDR2 is SASEGT. V dropped 6 bases and J dropped 6 bases, with 5 bases sitting between them. The CDR3: CASRSYEKLFF. The DNA for the CDR3 is TGTGCCAGCAGGAGCTATGAAAAACTGTTTTTT.